The 30 T cell receptor beta chains reported below all come from one sample, sequenced in a study of chemoradiotherapy in HPV16-positive cancers. TCRdb's table, derived via immunoSEQ multiplex PCR, lists solely in-frame clones and lacks some. This table has fewer than 30,000 clones, roughly 95% appearing once. This material was collected from a patient who underwent chemoradiotherapy. All receptors come from a human donor with HPV-associated anogenital cancer.

V usage is TRBV7-9 and J usage is TRBJ1-2; tentatively, D is TRBD1 (6 bases). Trimming took off 4 bases at V and 4 bases at J, with 7 bases between the two ends. This CDR3 spans 12 amino acids. Germline CDR1 reads SEHNR; CDR2 reads FQNEAQ (reference sequence). CDR3 nucleotides: TGTGCCAGCAGCTCGGACAGCTATGGCTACACCTTC. This encodes CASSSDSYGYTF.

J is TRBJ2-1 and V is TRBV6-5; 10 nucleotides agree with TRBD2. The germline V gene has CDR1 MNHEY and CDR2 SVGAGI. Trimming cost V 6 bases and J 5 bases; bases outside gene matches: 4. The length of the CDR3 is 14 residues. CDR3 in DNA: TGTGCCAGCAGGCCGGGACTAGCGCACAATGAGCAGTTCTTC. Its translation is CASRPGLAHNEQFF.

The chain recombines TRBV7-2 with TRBJ1-1; TRBD1 matches at 12 bases. CDR3 length equals 19 residues. Unmatched junction bases numbered 12, after V lost 4 bases and J lost 0 bases. From germline, CDR1 is SGHTA and CDR2 FQGNSA. CDR3 in amino acids: CASSSTNRDRGRMNTEAFF. The CDR3 DNA sequence: TGTGCCAGCAGCTCGACGAACCGGGACAGGGGGCGAATGAACACTGAAGCTTTCTTT.

The chain joins TRBV7-2 to TRBJ1-1; 11 positions agree with TRBD1. This CDR3 spans 15 amino acids. Per germline, CDR1 SGHTA and CDR2 FQGNSA. J lost 4 bases, V lost 6 bases, and 7 bases had no gene match. The CDR3: CASSIAGTGGTEAFF. CDR3 coding DNA: TGTGCCAGCAGTATTGCCGGGACAGGGGGCACTGAAGCTTTCTTT. The variable domain in full, with the rest retrieved from reference TRBV7-2 and TRBJ1-1, is GAGVSQSPSNKVTEKGKDVELRCDPISGHTALYWYRQSLGQGLEFLIYFQGNSAPDKSGLPSDRFSAERTGGSVSTLTIQRTQQEDSAVYLCASSIAGTGGTEAFFGQGTRLTVV.

The CDR3 is CASSSRSGSNQPQHF. Written as DNA, the CDR3 is TGTGCCAGCAGTTCAAGATCAGGTAGCAATCAGCCCCAGCATTTT. The genes are TRBV6-6 and TRBJ1-5; D gene uncertain. Per germline, CDR1 MNHNY and CDR2 SVGAGI (reference sequence). The CDR3 spans 15 residues. Between the trimmed V and J ends, which lost 4 bases and 0 bases, there was a span of 10 bases.

The chain joins TRBV11-2 to TRBJ2-7; 8 nucleotides align to TRBD2. The CDR3 is made up of 17 amino acids. V lost 0 bases to trimming and J lost 5 bases; unmatched junction nucleotides: 12. Germline values: CDR1 SGHAT, CDR2 FQNNGV. Here the CDR3 DNA reads TGTGCCAGCAGCTTAGATCTACTGGGCGGCGGGAGGCACGAGCAGTACTTC. It is translated as CASSLDLLGGGRHEQYF.

The chain uses TRBV30 and TRBJ2-1; TRBD1 aligns across 9 bases. The CDR3 spans 14 residues. Germline V gene sequence: CDR1 GTSNPN, CDR2 SVGIG (reference sequence). V lost 5 bases, J lost 6 bases, and 8 bases stayed unmatched. Here the CDR3 DNA reads TGTGCCTGGGACACCGGGACAGGGACCAATGAGCAGTTCTTC. Residues: CAWDTGTGTNEQFF.

The J gene is TRBJ1-2, the V gene TRBV28; TRBD1 might be the D (5 bases). The CDR3 consists of 16 residues. Germline lookup yields CDR1 MDHEN and CDR2 SYDVKM. V was trimmed by 4 bases and J by 3 bases, leaving 18 bases between them. Written as DNA, the CDR3 is TGTGCCAGCAGTTATGGAGACAGCAGAGGCGACTATGGCTACACCTTC. This sequence encodes CASSYGDSRGDYGYTF.

J is TRBJ2-3 and V is TRBV11-2; D gene uncertain. This CDR3 has 16 amino acids. Trimming took 8 bases from V and 1 from J, leaving 19 bases between them. Looked up from germline, CDR1 is SGHAT and CDR2 is FQNNGV. CDR3: CASLGSLVRRTDTQYF. The CDR3 nucleotides read TGTGCCAGCCTCGGTTCCTTGGTAAGGCGCACAGATACGCAGTATTTT.

The J gene is TRBJ2-1, the V gene TRBV7-2, with 9 bases that match TRBD1. V was pared by 4 bases and J by 3 bases, with 7 bases of the junction left unmatched. The CDR3 loop spans 16 amino acids. Germline assignment: CDR1 SGHTA and CDR2 FQGNSA. This CDR3 is CASSSQDRGHYNEQFF. The DNA for the CDR3 is TGTGCCAGCAGCTCCCAGGACAGGGGCCACTACAATGAGCAGTTCTTC.

The J gene is TRBJ2-1, the V gene TRBV5-1, with 7 nucleotides matching TRBD2. This CDR3 has 14 residues. Trimming at V came to 3 bases and at J to 8 bases, leaving 8 bases not matched to a gene. In germline, CDR1 is SGHRS, CDR2 YFSETQ. The CDR3 coding sequence is TGCGCCAGCAGCTGGGGAGGGAAGGAGGATGAGCAGTTCTTC. The encoded protein is CASSWGGKEDEQFF.

The V gene is TRBV5-6, the J gene TRBJ2-3; 10 bases are shared with TRBD2. This CDR3 is 16 amino acids long. The V segment lost 5 bases and the J segment 1 base; nucleotides outside the gene matches: 7. The germline CDR1 and CDR2 sequences are SGHDT and YYEEEE. CDR3 loop: CASSLLAGGGTDTQYF. CDR3 nucleotides: TGTGCCAGCAGTCTTTTAGCGGGGGGCGGCACAGATACGCAGTATTTT. Full variable domain (outside the CDR3, taken from reference TRBV5-6 and TRBJ2-3): DAGVTQSPTHLIKTRGQQVTLRCSPKSGHDTVSWYQQALGQGPQFIFQYYEEEERQRGNFPDRFSGHQFPNYSSELNVNALLLGDSALYLCASSLLAGGGTDTQYFGPGTRLTVL.

The chain has TRBV27 and TRBJ1-5; D may be TRBD1 (6 bases). V was pared by 6 bases and J by 2 bases, with 8 bases between. This CDR3 spans 13 amino acids. The germline V gene encodes CDR1 MNHEY and CDR2 SMNVEV (reference sequence). The CDR3 loop is CASRPGGNQPQHF. The CDR3 DNA is TGTGCCAGCAGGCCAGGGGGCAATCAGCCCCAGCATTTT.

This clone was seen only once. The V call is TRBV6-4, the J call TRBJ2-6, with TRBD1 matching 9 bases. The CDR3 has 17 residues. Germline trimming cut 4 bases from V and 0 bases from J; bases unmatched to any gene: 4. Germline loops: CDR1 MRHNA, CDR2 SNTAGT. The CDR3 is CASSAGTGHSGANVLTF. The DNA for the CDR3 is TGTGCCAGCAGTGCCGGGACAGGGCACTCTGGGGCCAACGTCCTGACTTTC.

V and J are TRBV27 and TRBJ1-1, with no clear D. Trimming stripped 5 bases from V and 6 bases from J, with 13 bases between. Germline V gives CDR1 MNHEY, CDR2 SMNVEV (reference sequence). The CDR3 is 13 residues long. CDR3 DNA sequence: TGTGCCAGCAGTCTTAGACAAGGCGCTGAAGCTTTCTTT. Translation gives CASSLRQGAEAFF.

The count of this clone is one. V usage is TRBV4-3 and J usage is TRBJ2-5; the D gene is possibly TRBD2 (5 bases). The CDR3 is 19 amino acids. The germline V and J ends were trimmed by 2 bases and 1 base, with 23 bases remaining between them. Germline-derived CDR1 and CDR2 are LGHNA and YSLEER. CDR3 sequence reads: CASSQNKGSAMPFQETQYF. The CDR3 DNA sequence: TGCGCCAGCAGCCAAAATAAGGGTAGCGCGATGCCGTTCCAAGAGACCCAGTACTTC.

This chain uses TRBV18 with TRBJ2-7, with 10 bases matching TRBD2. Germline V lookup: CDR1 KGHSH, CDR2 LQKENI. V lost 6 bases and J lost 3; bases outside the gene matches: 8. The CDR3 contains 15 residues. The CDR3 spells CASSPGLAALYEQYF. The CDR3 nucleotides are TGTGCCAGCTCGCCCGGACTAGCGGCCCTCTACGAGCAGTACTTC.

This clone has just a few counts. The chain carries TRBV5-1 and TRBJ1-4; the match to TRBD1 covers 9 bases. Losses at the gene ends were 4 bases for V and 5 bases for J; bases not matched to a gene: 3. CDR3 length: 14 amino acids. Germline V CDR1 and CDR2: SGHRS, YFSETQ. For the CDR3, the DNA is TGCGCCAGCAGCCTAGGGACAGGGAATGAAAAACTGTTTTTT. As protein: CASSLGTGNEKLFF.

The rearrangement uses TRBV7-9 and TRBJ2-7, with TRBD1 identical over 7 bases. Germline V gives CDR1 SEHNR, CDR2 FQNEAQ (reference sequence). V was clipped by 5 bases and J by 3 bases; unmatched bases: 10. This CDR3 region has 15 residues. The CDR3 DNA sequence: TGTGCCAGCAGCCCAAAGACAGGGAAGGGCTACGAGCAGTACTTC. Its translation is CASSPKTGKGYEQYF. The entire variable domain, with the rest obtained from reference TRBV7-9 and TRBJ2-7, is as follows: DTGVSQNPRHKITKRGQNVTFRCDPISEHNRLYWYRQTLGQGPEFLTYFQNEAQLEKSRLLSDRFSAERPKGSFSTLEIQRTEQGDSAMYLCASSPKTGKGYEQYFGPGTRLTVT.

A word on this clone: Distinct nucleotide sequences in the sample also encode this CDR3. The rearrangement links TRBV4-1 to TRBJ2-5; TRBD2 is a possible D gene (6 bases). Trimming removed 1 base at V and 3 bases at J, with 9 bases between. This CDR3 contains 14 residues. Germline CDR1 and CDR2: MGHRA and YSYEKL. CDR3 loop: CASSQVGGEETQYF. The CDR3 DNA sequence: TGCGCCAGCAGCCAAGTCGGGGGAGAAGAGACCCAGTACTTC.

The chain joins TRBV5-5 to TRBJ1-1; maybe TRBD1 (5 bases). CDR3 length: 13 residues. CDR1 is SGHKS and CDR2 is YYEKEE in the germline V gene (reference sequence). V was trimmed by 2 bases and J by 2 bases, leaving 7 bases between them. The CDR3 region is CASSFGANTEAFF. In DNA form, the CDR3 reads TGTGCCAGCAGCTTTGGGGCCAACACTGAAGCTTTCTTT.

CDR3 residues: CASSLGVPRETQYF. Here the CDR3 DNA reads TGTGCCAGCAGTTTAGGGGTCCCGAGGGAGACCCAGTACTTC. The J gene is TRBJ2-5, the V gene TRBV28; D not certain. CDR3 length equals 14 residues. Germline V CDR1 and CDR2: MDHEN, SYDVKM. The V end lost 2 bases, the J end lost 5 bases, and 12 bases lay between the germline ends. Supplemented by reference TRBV28 and TRBJ2-5, the full variable domain reads DVKVTQSSRYLVKRTGEKVFLECVQDMDHENMFWYRQDPGLGLRLIYFSYDVKMKEKGDIPEGYSVSREKKERFSLILESASTNQTSMYLCASSLGVPRETQYFGPGTRLLVL.

The V and J genes are TRBV7-9 and TRBJ2-7; 11 nucleotides line up with TRBD2. The CDR3 is 16 amino acids. The germline CDR1 and CDR2 sequences are SEHNR and FQNEAQ (reference sequence). V lost 5 bases, J lost 2 bases, and 8 bases stayed unmatched. The chain's CDR3 is CASSHLTSGAPYEQYF. Written as DNA, the CDR3 is TGTGCCAGCAGCCATCTGACTAGCGGGGCTCCCTACGAGCAGTACTTC. The variable domain in full, with the rest retrieved from reference TRBV7-9 and TRBJ2-7, is DTGVSQNPRHKITKRGQNVTFRCDPISEHNRLYWYRQTLGQGPEFLTYFQNEAQLEKSRLLSDRFSAERPKGSFSTLEIQRTEQGDSAMYLCASSHLTSGAPYEQYFGPGTRLTVT.

J is TRBJ2-7 and V is TRBV28; 11 nucleotides line up with TRBD2. CDR3 size: 18 residues. V shed 3 bases and J 4 bases; nucleotides not matched to a gene: 14. Germline V gives CDR1 MDHEN, CDR2 SYDVKM. The CDR3 protein is CASSLLGVGLAVQYEQYF. The CDR3 DNA is TGTGCCAGCAGTTTGCTTGGGGTGGGACTAGCGGTCCAGTACGAGCAGTACTTC.

This clone was counted a single time. The chain joins TRBV11-2 to TRBJ2-2; D remains unclear. Germline lookup yields CDR1 SGHAT and CDR2 FQNNGV. This CDR3 has 14 residues. The V gene lost 2 bases and the J gene lost 0 bases, with 4 bases spanning the gap. The CDR3 is CASSLPSNTGELFF. As DNA, the CDR3 is TGTGCCAGCAGCTTACCTTCGAACACCGGGGAGCTGTTTTTT.

The rearrangement uses TRBV5-8 and TRBJ2-2, with D maybe TRBD1 (5 bases). Trimming removed 1 base from V and 2 bases from J, with 9 bases in between. Germline CDR1 reads SGHTS; CDR2 reads YDEGEE. This CDR3 has 15 amino acids. CDR3 nucleotide sequence: TGTGCCAGCAGCTTGACCAGGGCCAACACCGGGGAGCTGTTTTTT. Translated, it gives CASSLTRANTGELFF.

The chain is built from TRBV6-5 and TRBJ2-7; D not certain. V lost 5 bases to trimming and J lost 7 bases, with 9 bases between them. The CDR3 sequence is 11 residues long. Germline-derived CDR1 and CDR2 are MNHEY and SVGAGI. The DNA for the CDR3 is TGTGCCAGCAGTCTCGGTTCGGAGCAGTACTTC. Translated, it gives CASSLGSEQYF.

The chain carries TRBV30 and TRBJ2-5; the match to TRBD2 covers 12 bases. The V gene's germline CDR1 is GTSNPN and CDR2 SVGIG (reference sequence). The CDR3 is 17 amino acids. J lost 7 bases, V lost 2 bases, and 14 bases had no gene match. CDR3 DNA sequence: TGTGCCTGGAGTCTCAGGACTAGCGGGGTGGGGCGTGGGACCCAGTACTTC. Its translation: CAWSLRTSGVGRGTQYF. The variable domain in full, completed from reference TRBV30 and TRBJ2-5, reads SQTIHQWPATLVQPVGSPLSLECTVEGTSNPNLYWYRQAAGRGLQLLFYSVGIGQISSEVPQNLSASRPQDRQFILSSKKLLLSDSGFYLCAWSLRTSGVGRGTQYFGPGTRLLVL.

This chain connects TRBV14 to TRBJ2-7, with 9 bases lining up with TRBD1. V trimming: 4 bases; J trimming: 3 bases; junction bases outside the gene matches: 10. Germline V gene sequence: CDR1 SGHDN, CDR2 FVKESK. The CDR3 spans 16 residues. CDR3 residues: CASSPPSGTGFYEQYF. For the CDR3, the DNA is TGTGCCAGCAGCCCCCCCTCAGGGACAGGGTTCTACGAGCAGTACTTC.

This clone came up once. The chain uses TRBV7-2 and TRBJ2-4; 9 bases are shared with TRBD2. Germline-derived CDR1 and CDR2 are SGHTA and FQGNSA. The CDR3 is made up of 16 amino acids. Trimming cost V 4 bases and J 0 bases; bases outside gene matches: 4. CDR3 sequence: CASSSSGDLAKNIQYF. DNA of the CDR3: TGTGCCAGCAGCTCTAGCGGGGACTTAGCCAAAAACATTCAGTACTTC.